These 12 T cell receptor beta chains were all obtained from the same sample, sequenced in a study of T cell responses to AZD1222 COVID-19 vaccine (dated by TCRdb to 2020 to 2022). Reading the label with the study, this specimen's time point is: about 28 days (+/-7) after the second vaccine dose. The library was made by the immunoSEQ multiplex PCR assay. TCRdb stores this immuneACCESS table with in-frame sequences only. Part of the clones is absent; in the studies checked, under half of the shortfall reflects unresolved V genes, and no reason is known for the rest. The sample table holds tens of thousands of clones, of which around nine tenths were seen once. The ten largest make up about 3% of the sample. The specimen comprised peripheral blood, sampled 28 days after the second AZD1222 dose. Receptor source: an adult who received the AZD1222 COVID-19 vaccine.

The chain is built from TRBV5-6 and TRBJ2-7, with a weak D call TRBD2 (7 bases). The V gene lost 4 bases and the J gene lost 7 bases, with 21 bases spanning the gap. From germline, CDR1 is SGHDT and CDR2 YYEEEE. The CDR3 is 15 amino acids. The CDR3 DNA is TGTGCCAGCAGCCGATCCCCCGGGGGGCTGTGGGAGCAGTACTTC. Amino acids: CASSRSPGGLWEQYF.

This clone was counted once. The CDR3 here is CASRATGGRNTGELFF. The CDR3 DNA reads as TGCGCCAGCAGAGCCACAGGGGGTAGGAACACCGGGGAGCTGTTTTTT. This chain links TRBV10-2 with TRBJ2-2, with 8 bases matching TRBD1. This CDR3 is 16 amino acids long. The V gene end was trimmed by 6 bases and the J gene end by 1 base; junction bases not matched to a gene: 7. CDR1 and CDR2 from the germline V gene are WSHSY and SAAADI.

The rearrangement links TRBV19 to TRBJ2-2, with 8 bases fitting TRBD1. The V gene's germline CDR1 is LNHDA and CDR2 SQIVND (reference sequence). J gave up 0 bases and V 4 bases, and 7 bases lay outside the gene matches. CDR3 length equals 17 residues. The CDR3 here is CASSKPGTGPNTGELFF. The CDR3 region has the DNA TGTGCCAGTAGTAAACCAGGGACAGGCCCGAACACCGGGGAGCTGTTTTTT.

This clone was seen more than once but under ten times. V usage is TRBV6-1 and J usage is TRBJ2-1, with D possibly being TRBD1 (6 bases). Trimming stripped 4 bases from V and 0 bases from J, with 13 bases between. The CDR3 contains 16 residues. Germline-derived CDR1 and CDR2 are MNHNS and SASEGT. The CDR3 loop reads CASSVRQGSSYNEQFF. The DNA for the CDR3 is TGTGCCAGCAGTGTCCGGCAGGGGAGCTCCTACAATGAGCAGTTCTTC.

The chain carries TRBV27 and TRBJ1-2; tentative D call: TRBD1 (5 bases). Germline lookup yields CDR1 MNHEY and CDR2 SMNVEV (reference sequence). Deletions cut 8 bases from V and 4 bases from J, with 17 bases between. The CDR3 length is 14 residues. Here the CDR3 DNA reads TGTGCCAGCGCCTGGGAGGGGCCAGGCTATGGCTACACCTTC. Protein sequence: CASAWEGPGYGYTF.

This clone was picked up one time. The gene calls are TRBV7-6 and TRBJ2-2; a weak D match, TRBD2 (6 bases). Germline-derived CDR1 and CDR2 are SGHVS and FNYEAQ. V was cut by 3 bases and J by 1 base, with 12 bases left in between. This CDR3 comprises 16 residues. CDR3 sequence (DNA): TGTGCCAGCAGCTTGCGGGGACGGCTGAACACCGGGGAGCTGTTTTTT. This codes for CASSLRGRLNTGELFF.

The gene calls are TRBV12-3 or TRBV12-4 and TRBJ1-4; 8 bases align to TRBD1. This CDR3 is built from 13 residues. V was clipped by 5 bases and J by 7 bases; unmatched bases: 3. The CDR3 loop reads CASSRQGFEKLFF. CDR3 in DNA: TGTGCCAGCAGTCGACAGGGGTTTGAAAAACTGTTTTTT.

The chain recombines TRBV6-1 with TRBJ1-1; D unclear. This CDR3 region has 13 residues. Trimming cost V 5 bases and J 0 bases, with 7 bases left between them. The V gene's germline CDR1 is MNHNS and CDR2 SASEGT. In DNA, the CDR3 is TGTGCCAGCAGTTATTCCATGAACACTGAAGCTTTCTTT. This translates into CASSYSMNTEAFF.

V usage is TRBV3-1 (or the pseudogene TRBV3-2) and J usage is TRBJ1-6, with 7 bases lining up with TRBD1. The CDR3 totals 15 residues. CDR1 is LGHDT and CDR2 is YNNKEL in the germline V gene (reference sequence). Trimming removed 4 bases from V and 7 bases from J; junction bases left unmatched: 7. CDR3 nucleotide sequence: TGTGCCAGCAGCCGAACAGGGGTGAGGAATTCACCCCTCCACTTT. This encodes CASSRTGVRNSPLHF.

The V gene is TRBV7-3, the J gene TRBJ1-2; D perhaps matches TRBD1 (6 bases). There are 15 residues in the CDR3. Germline CDR1 SGHTA, CDR2 FQGTGA. Between the trimmed V and J ends, which lost 5 bases and 4 bases, there was a span of 17 bases. This CDR3 is CASSPTDRSIYGYTF. The CDR3 nucleotides are TGTGCCAGCAGCCCAACCGACAGGTCCATCTATGGCTACACCTTC.

The chain couples TRBV29-1 to TRBJ1-2, with 7 bases lining up with TRBD1. CDR3 size: 15 residues. V was pared by 6 bases and J by 0 bases, with 10 bases of the junction left unmatched. Germline CDR1 SQVTM, CDR2 ANQGSEA. The CDR3: CSVLPGQVSNYGYTF. The CDR3 DNA follows: TGCAGCGTCCTTCCTGGACAGGTTTCTAACTATGGCTACACCTTC.

The chain has TRBV5-1 and TRBJ1-4, with D possibly TRBD1 on 6 matching bases. V was cut by 5 bases and J by 0 bases, with 20 bases left in between. There are 18 residues in the CDR3. Germline lookup yields CDR1 SGHRS and CDR2 YFSETQ. The CDR3 loop reads CASRLTGTLDATNEKLFF. The CDR3 nucleotides read TGCGCCAGCAGGTTGACCGGGACACTCGACGCAACTAATGAAAAACTGTTTTTT. The full variable domain, in which reference TRBV5-1 and TRBJ1-4 provide the parts outside the CDR3, is KAGVTQTPRYLIKTRGQQVTLSCSPISGHRSVSWYQQTPGQGLQFLFEYFSETQRNKGNFPGRFSGRQFSNSRSEMNVSTLELGDSALYLCASRLTGTLDATNEKLFFGSGTQLSVL.